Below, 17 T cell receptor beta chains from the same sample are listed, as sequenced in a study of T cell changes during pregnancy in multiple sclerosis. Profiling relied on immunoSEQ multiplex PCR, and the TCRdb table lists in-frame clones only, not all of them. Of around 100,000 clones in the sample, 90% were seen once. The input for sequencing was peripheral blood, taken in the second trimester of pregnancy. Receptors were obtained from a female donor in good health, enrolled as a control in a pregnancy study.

The CDR3 DNA reads TGCGCCAGCAGCCAAGGATCAGGGGGCATCTATGGCTACACCTTC. Translation gives CASSQGSGGIYGYTF. This chain connects TRBV4-1 to TRBJ1-2; 8 bases fit TRBD1. This CDR3 contains 15 residues. Trimming cost V 1 base and J 4 bases; bases outside gene matches: 5. The germline gives CDR1 MGHRA, CDR2 YSYEKL.

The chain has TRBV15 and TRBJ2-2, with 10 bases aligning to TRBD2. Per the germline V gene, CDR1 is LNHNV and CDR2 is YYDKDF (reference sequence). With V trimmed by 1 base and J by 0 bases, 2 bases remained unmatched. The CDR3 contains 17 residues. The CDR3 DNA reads TGTGCCACCAGCAGAGGTAGCGGGAGGACGAACACCGGGGAGCTGTTTTTT. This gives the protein CATSRGSGRTNTGELFF. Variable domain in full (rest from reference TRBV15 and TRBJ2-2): DAMVIQNPRYQVTQFGKPVTLSCSQTLNHNVMYWYQQKSSQAPKLLFHYYDKDFNNEADTPDNFQSRRPNTSFCFLDIRSPGLGDTAMYLCATSRGSGRTNTGELFFGEGSRLTVL.

This chain's CDR3 is CAWSRDRDLGEQFF. The DNA for the CDR3 is TGTGCCTGGAGTAGGGACAGGGATCTAGGAGAGCAGTTCTTC. This sequence joins TRBV30 and TRBJ2-1; TRBD1 aligns across 9 bases. Germline trimming cut 2 bases from V and 10 bases from J; bases unmatched to any gene: 9. The length of the CDR3 is 14 residues. Per the germline V gene, CDR1 is GTSNPN and CDR2 is SVGIG (reference sequence).

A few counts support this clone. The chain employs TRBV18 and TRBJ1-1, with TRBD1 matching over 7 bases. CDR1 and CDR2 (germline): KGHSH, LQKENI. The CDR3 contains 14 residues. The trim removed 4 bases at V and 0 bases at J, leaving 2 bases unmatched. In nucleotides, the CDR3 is TGTGCCAGCTCACATGGACAGGTGAACACTGAAGCTTTCTTT. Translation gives CASSHGQVNTEAFF.

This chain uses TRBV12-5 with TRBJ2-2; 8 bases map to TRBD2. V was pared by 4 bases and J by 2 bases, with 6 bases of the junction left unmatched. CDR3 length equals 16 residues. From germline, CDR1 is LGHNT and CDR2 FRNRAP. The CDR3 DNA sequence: TGTGCTAGTGGTTCGGGGGGGACAAGTAACACCGGGGAGCTGTTTTTT. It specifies CASGSGGTSNTGELFF. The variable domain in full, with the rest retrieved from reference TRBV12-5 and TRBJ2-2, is DARVTQTPRHKVTEMGQEVTMRCQPILGHNTVFWYRQTMMQGLELLAYFRNRAPLDDSGMPKDRFSAEMPDATLATLKIQPSEPRDSAVYFCASGSGGTSNTGELFFGEGSRLTVL.

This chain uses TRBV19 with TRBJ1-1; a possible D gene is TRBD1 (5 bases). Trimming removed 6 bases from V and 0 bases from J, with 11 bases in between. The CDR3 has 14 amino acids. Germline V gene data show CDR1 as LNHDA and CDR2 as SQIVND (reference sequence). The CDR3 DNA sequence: TGTGCCAGTAGAGACAGAGCCATGAACACTGAAGCTTTCTTT. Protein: CASRDRAMNTEAFF.

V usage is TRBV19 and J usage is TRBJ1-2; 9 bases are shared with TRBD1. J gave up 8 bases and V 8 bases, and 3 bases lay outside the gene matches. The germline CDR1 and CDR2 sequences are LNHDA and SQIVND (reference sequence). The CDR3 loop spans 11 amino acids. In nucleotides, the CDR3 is TGTGCCAGTTGGGACAGGGAGGGCTACACCTTC. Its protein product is CASWDREGYTF.

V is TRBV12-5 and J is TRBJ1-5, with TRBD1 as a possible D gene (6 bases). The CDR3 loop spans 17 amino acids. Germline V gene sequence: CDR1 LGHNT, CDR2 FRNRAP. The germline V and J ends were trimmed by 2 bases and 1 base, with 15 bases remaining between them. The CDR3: CASGLLMTGVSNQPQHF. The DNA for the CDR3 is TGTGCTAGTGGTTTGCTGATGACAGGTGTGAGCAATCAGCCCCAGCATTTT.

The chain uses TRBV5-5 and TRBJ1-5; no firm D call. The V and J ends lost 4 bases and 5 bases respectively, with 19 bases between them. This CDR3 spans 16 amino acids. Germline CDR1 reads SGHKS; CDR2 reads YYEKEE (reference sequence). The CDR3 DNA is TGTGCCAGCAGCCTGGGTCTCTCAACGAACTATCAGCCCCAGCATTTT. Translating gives CASSLGLSTNYQPQHF.

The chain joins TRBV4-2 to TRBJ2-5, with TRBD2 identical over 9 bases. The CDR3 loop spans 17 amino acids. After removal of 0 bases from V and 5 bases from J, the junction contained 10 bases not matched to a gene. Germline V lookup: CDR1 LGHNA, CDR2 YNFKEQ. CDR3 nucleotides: TGTGCCAGCAGCCAAGATCGTCCCAGCGGGGGGAAGGAGACCCAGTACTTC. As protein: CASSQDRPSGGKETQYF.

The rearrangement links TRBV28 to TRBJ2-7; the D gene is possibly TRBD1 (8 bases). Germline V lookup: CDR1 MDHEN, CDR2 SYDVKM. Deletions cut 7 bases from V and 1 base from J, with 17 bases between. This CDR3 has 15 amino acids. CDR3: CASKGGGTGSYEQYF. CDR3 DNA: TGTGCCAGCAAGGGAGGGGGGACAGGTTCCTACGAGCAGTACTTC.

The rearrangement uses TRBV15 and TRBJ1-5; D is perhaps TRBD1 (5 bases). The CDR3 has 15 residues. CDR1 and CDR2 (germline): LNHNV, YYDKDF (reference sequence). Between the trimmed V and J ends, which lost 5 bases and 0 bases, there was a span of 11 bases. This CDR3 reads CATSAGHYSNQPQHF. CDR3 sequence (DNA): TGTGCCACCAGCGCCGGACACTATAGCAATCAGCCCCAGCATTTT.

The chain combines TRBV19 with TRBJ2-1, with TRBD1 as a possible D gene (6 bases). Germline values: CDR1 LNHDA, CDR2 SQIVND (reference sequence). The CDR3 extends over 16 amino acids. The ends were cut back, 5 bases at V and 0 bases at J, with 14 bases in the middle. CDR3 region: CASSGRGGTSYNEQFF. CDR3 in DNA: TGTGCCAGTAGTGGAAGAGGGGGTACCTCCTACAATGAGCAGTTCTTC.

CDR3 in amino acids: CASSDTGQGGEQYF. Here the CDR3 DNA reads TGCGCCAGCAGTGATACGGGACAGGGTGGCGAGCAGTACTTC. The chain has TRBV10-1 and TRBJ2-7, with 9 bases matching TRBD1. Germline V gives CDR1 WNHNN, CDR2 SYGVQD (reference sequence). The V segment lost 3 bases and the J segment 6 bases; nucleotides outside the gene matches: 6. The CDR3 spans 14 residues.

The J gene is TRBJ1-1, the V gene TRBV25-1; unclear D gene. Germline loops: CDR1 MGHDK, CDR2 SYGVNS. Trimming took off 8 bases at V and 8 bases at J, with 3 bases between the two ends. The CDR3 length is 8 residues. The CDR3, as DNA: TGTGCCAGCCTCGAAGCTTTCTTT. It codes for CASLEAFF.

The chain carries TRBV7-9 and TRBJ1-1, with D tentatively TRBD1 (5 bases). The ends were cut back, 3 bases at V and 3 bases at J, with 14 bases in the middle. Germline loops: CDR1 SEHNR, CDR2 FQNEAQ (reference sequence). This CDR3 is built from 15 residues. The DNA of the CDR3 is TGTGCCAGCAGCTTTACCCCAGGGTCGCACACTGAAGCTTTCTTT. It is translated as CASSFTPGSHTEAFF.

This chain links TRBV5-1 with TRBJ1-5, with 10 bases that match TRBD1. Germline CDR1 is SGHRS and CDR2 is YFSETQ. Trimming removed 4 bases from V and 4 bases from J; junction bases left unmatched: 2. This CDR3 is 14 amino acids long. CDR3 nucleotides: TGCGCCAGCAGCCCGGACAGGGGGAATCAGCCCCAGCATTTT. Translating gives CASSPDRGNQPQHF.